This T cell receptor beta chain came from a study of CD8+ T cells in alopecia areata. Across the study: For the treated group, dosing was oral tofacitinib at 5 to 10 mg twice daily.

Sample treatment: oral pan-JAK inhibitor, 5-10 mg twice daily. Germline V lookup: CDR1 MNHEY, CDR2 SVGAGI. This CDR3 region has 15 residues. Trimming stripped 0 bases from V and 5 bases from J, with 10 bases between. Study observations and caveats: Expanded CD8+ clones among the top 100, as well as scalp clonality, were significantly decreased by tofacitinib.

Once RNA had been extracted, it was reverse transcribed into cDNA to act as the sequencing template. TCRdb's copy holds only in-frame clones and misses some; the assay was immunoSEQ multiplex PCR. The sample lists some 200,000 clones; over 45% were seen once. Comments on this clone: What it binds is not known.

The TCR was taken from a human donor with alopecia areata. This chain uses TRBV6-5 with TRBJ2-2; D is ambiguous. Here the sequenced sample was CD4+ T cells sorted from blood, taken at week 24, from a patient treated with tofacitinib. The CDR3 region is CASSYSNTETGELFF. CDR3 sequence (DNA): TGTGCCAGCAGTTACTCGAACACGGAAACCGGGGAGCTGTTTTTT.